The 16 T cell receptor beta chains below come from one sample, sequenced in a study of Ad26.COV2.S vaccination and SARS-CoV-2 variants. The table came from immunoSEQ multiplex PCR; TCRdb's copy has only in-frame clones and leaves some out. The sample includes hundreds of thousands of clones, approximately 88% of them seen just once. Treatment specified: over 15 received Ad26.COV2.S at low or high dose, single or two shots; 5 received placebo; per-sample allocation not given. The samples were gathered on day 63 after the first injection of vaccine or placebo. The specimen was peripheral blood, collected in a trial of Ad26.COV2.S vaccine versus placebo. The receptors derive from a person aged 18-60 years who received the Ad26.COV2.S COVID-19 vaccine or a placebo.

This chain joins TRBV5-1 and TRBJ2-5; possible D gene TRBD2, 5 bases. The CDR3 extends over 15 amino acids. The V and J ends lost 0 bases and 2 bases respectively, with 11 bases between them. CDR1 and CDR2 (germline): SGHRS, YFSETQ. The CDR3 coding sequence is TGCGCCAGCAGCTTGGGGGTAGCGCAACAAGAGACCCAGTACTTC. This translates into CASSLGVAQQETQYF.

The chain recombines TRBV5-4 with TRBJ2-1; D assignment may be TRBD1 or TRBD2 (5 bases each). Germline assignment: CDR1 SGHNT and CDR2 YYREEE (reference sequence). This CDR3 comprises 14 residues. With 3 bases removed from V and 4 bases from J, the gap between germline ends came to 11 bases. CDR3 nucleotide sequence: TGTGCCAGCAGCTATGGGACCAGGTACAATGAGCAGTTCTTC. It specifies CASSYGTRYNEQFF.

V and J are TRBV14 and TRBJ2-1; D gene unclear. The CDR3 is made up of 15 amino acids. V lost 1 base and J lost 1, with 8 bases in between. Germline CDR1 and CDR2: SGHDN and FVKESK. CDR3 nucleotides: TGTGCCAGCAGCCAAGGCCTAGTTTCCTACAATGAGCAGTTCTTC. Translation gives CASSQGLVSYNEQFF.

In DNA form, the CDR3 reads TGTGCCTTGCGCCGGGACGAGAACTACGAGCAGTACTTC. Translating it yields CALRRDENYEQYF. The chain combines TRBV6-5 with TRBJ2-7, with D perhaps TRBD1 or TRBD2 (5 bases each). V lost 11 bases and J 3 bases, leaving 17 bases between the germline ends. CDR3 length equals 13 residues. The germline gives CDR1 MNHEY, CDR2 SVGAGI.

The chain joins TRBV14 to TRBJ1-2, with 8 nucleotides matching TRBD1. The CDR3 consists of 13 residues. Germline CDR1 is SGHDN and CDR2 is FVKESK. Trimming removed 0 bases from V and 9 bases from J; junction bases left unmatched: 3. CDR3 region: CASSQDWTGSYTF. The DNA of the CDR3 is TGTGCCAGCAGCCAAGACTGGACAGGGAGCTACACCTTC.

V gene TRBV4-3 combines with J gene TRBJ1-3, with D tentatively TRBD1 (6 bases). This CDR3 contains 18 residues. Germline assignment: CDR1 LGHNA and CDR2 YSLEER. Trimming removed 0 bases at V and 0 bases at J, with 15 bases between. In DNA, the CDR3 is TGCGCCAGCAGCCAAGATCGGGGCAGGGGCGGCTCTGGAAACACCATATATTTT. Translating gives CASSQDRGRGGSGNTIYF.

This clone was seen just once. This rearrangement joins TRBV12-3 or TRBV12-4 to TRBJ1-1; possibly TRBD1 for D (5 bases). V was trimmed by 6 bases and J by 7 bases, leaving 15 bases between them. CDR3 size: 13 residues. The CDR3: CASSPRQKNEAFF. For the CDR3, the DNA is TGTGCCAGCAGCCCCCGACAGAAAAATGAAGCTTTCTTT.

The rearrangement links TRBV18 to TRBJ1-1; D is uncertain. Per the germline V gene, CDR1 is KGHSH and CDR2 is LQKENI. This CDR3 has 14 residues. Trimming pared 3 bases from V and 0 bases from J, leaving 8 bases between. The CDR3 here is CASSPYGMNTEAFF. CDR3 bases: TGTGCCAGCTCACCCTACGGGATGAACACTGAAGCTTTCTTT.

The rearrangement links TRBV19 to TRBJ1-2; possibly TRBD1 for D (5 bases). Germline V gene data show CDR1 as LNHDA and CDR2 as SQIVND (reference sequence). The length of the CDR3 is 15 residues. With 6 bases removed from V and 0 bases from J, the gap between germline ends came to 14 bases. DNA of the CDR3: TGTGCCAGTAGGCCAGGGATAACTTCTAACTATGGCTACACCTTC. Translation gives CASRPGITSNYGYTF.

The chain carries TRBV6-5 and TRBJ2-2, with D perhaps TRBD1 (5 bases). CDR1 is MNHEY and CDR2 is SVGAGI in the germline V gene. V lost 4 bases to trimming and J lost 2 bases, with 8 bases between them. This CDR3 is built from 14 residues. The CDR3 reads CASSSQANTGELFF. CDR3 DNA sequence: TGTGCCAGCAGTTCACAGGCTAACACCGGGGAGCTGTTTTTT.

This chain links TRBV28 with TRBJ1-2, with 7 bases fitting TRBD1. Per germline, CDR1 MDHEN and CDR2 SYDVKM. CDR3 length: 13 residues. Unmatched junction bases numbered 11, after V lost 9 bases and J lost 7 bases. This CDR3 reads CASFLDRSSGYTF. CDR3 sequence (DNA): TGTGCCAGTTTCCTGGACAGGTCGAGTGGCTACACCTTC.

This clone was picked up a small number of times. V is TRBV7-9 and J is TRBJ2-2; D is ambiguous. The ends were cut back, 5 bases at V and 1 base at J, with 11 bases in the middle. Germline assignment: CDR1 SEHNR and CDR2 FQNEAQ (reference sequence). This CDR3 is built from 15 residues. CDR3 in amino acids: CASSPSRGNTGELFF. The CDR3, as DNA: TGTGCCAGCAGCCCCTCACGCGGGAACACCGGGGAGCTGTTTTTT.

This clone has a count of ten or more. This chain connects TRBV7-8 to TRBJ2-3; perhaps TRBD2 as D (6 bases). Germline values: CDR1 SGHVS, CDR2 FQNEAQ. The CDR3 has 13 residues. Trimming removed 3 bases from V and 5 bases from J, with 9 bases in between. The CDR3 reads CASSLGGRDTQYF. The CDR3 DNA follows: TGTGCCAGCAGCTTGGGAGGTAGAGATACGCAGTATTTT.

CDR3 bases: TGTGCCTGGAGTTACCACGCAGATGGTGAAGCTTTCTTT. Amino acid sequence: CAWSYHADGEAFF. The V call is TRBV30, the J call TRBJ1-1; no firm D call. The germline V gene has CDR1 GTSNPN and CDR2 SVGIG (reference sequence). Trimming left V 2 bases short and J 7 bases short, with 14 bases between. The CDR3 is 13 residues long.

The chain couples TRBV7-9 to TRBJ1-2, with D possibly matching TRBD1 (5 bases). Germline assignment: CDR1 SEHNR and CDR2 FQNEAQ (reference sequence). V shed 4 bases and J shed 1 base, with 16 bases lying between them. The length of the CDR3 is 16 residues. CDR3 sequence: CASSSGGSIFNYGYTF. Written as DNA, the CDR3 is TGTGCCAGCAGCTCCGGGGGGTCGATTTTTAACTATGGCTACACCTTC. Drawing the rest from reference TRBV7-9 and TRBJ1-2, the complete variable domain is DTGVSQNPRHKITKRGQNVTFRCDPISEHNRLYWYRQTLGQGPEFLTYFQNEAQLEKSRLLSDRFSAERPKGSFSTLEIQRTEQGDSAMYLCASSSGGSIFNYGYTFGSGTRLTVV.

This clone has at least ten counts. The rearrangement joins TRBV30 to TRBJ1-2; 7 bases match TRBD1. The CDR3 runs to 13 residues. The junction had 6 bases not matched to a gene; V was cut back by 0 bases and J by 8 bases. Looked up from germline, CDR1 is GTSNPN and CDR2 is SVGIG (reference sequence). The CDR3 reads CAWSVQGTGGYTF. The CDR3 DNA is TGTGCCTGGAGTGTACAGGGGACTGGCGGCTACACCTTC. Based on the CDR3 plus reference TRBV30 and TRBJ1-2, the full variable domain is SQTIHQWPATLVQPVGSPLSLECTVEGTSNPNLYWYRQAAGRGLQLLFYSVGIGQISSEVPQNLSASRPQDRQFILSSKKLLLSDSGFYLCAWSVQGTGGYTFGSGTRLTVV.